This T cell receptor (beta chain) was profiled in a study of shared clonotypes between healthy human individuals. General study points: Non-shared clonotypes had lower generation probabilities than those shared by all four donors. Estimated richness values were generally larger in naive subsets than in memory subsets. The small donor group covered limited genetic and exposure diversity. It was observed that approximately 5% of naive CD4 clonotypes were shared across a few donors.

Profiling relied on immunoSEQ multiplex PCR, and the TCRdb table lists in-frame clones only, not all of them. The sample has 1.5 million to 1.9 million clones, around 98% seen once. This CDR3 region has 20 residues. To note about this clone: Its antigen is unknown.

This TCR came from a man in his thirties or forties in good health. Specimen: naive CD4+ T cells sorted from blood. Subset meaning: CD45RA+ positively selected. The chain uses TRBV21-1 and TRBJ1-4; TRBD1 is taken as the D call from the table, unchecked against the DNA. TRBV21-1 is a pseudogene segment. The CDR3 reads CASSAQETGYGDATNEKLFF. The CDR3 nucleotides are TGTGCCAGCAGCGCACAAGAGACAGGTTATGGGGATGCAACTAATGAAAAACTGTTTTTT.